Given below is one T cell receptor (beta chain) in context. The data were obtained in a study of blood T cell repertoires in COVID-19. Per the study methods: Researchers report that nucleated cell counts were estimated from reference gene primer amplification. TCRdb keeps only in-frame clones here, not all; method: immunoSEQ multiplex PCR. That table gives V, J and clone size, and the DNA gave D and trimming. The data show 30,000 to 40,000 clones, around 83% seen once. V lost 7 bases, J lost 3 bases, and 6 bases stayed unmatched. The germline CDR1 and CDR2 sequences are MNHEY and SVGAGI. The CDR3 spans 15 residues.

V usage is TRBV6-5 and J usage is TRBJ1-6; 7 positions match TRBD1. The receptor was isolated from a man in his fifties or sixties with active or convalescent COVID-19. Source material: peripheral blood. CDR3 in amino acids: CASTLGQDYNSPLHF. The DNA of the CDR3 is TGTGCCAGCACCTTAGGACAGGACTATAATTCACCCCTCCACTTT.